Described below is a single T cell receptor (beta chain) sequence and its context. The sample comes from a study of blood T cell repertoires in COVID-19. Study overall: COVID-19 samples collected from the United States, Italy and Spain covered acute and convalescent phases. T cells, B-cell-depleted T cells, or PBMCs supplied cDNA or gDNA.

This CDR3 is built from 14 residues. J lost 3 bases, V lost 3 bases, and 4 bases had no gene match. Germline assignment: CDR1 SGHTA and CDR2 FQGNSA. Source study methods: Amplified reference gene primers provided the basis for estimating nucleated cell counts. Here immunoSEQ multiplex PCR was the method, and the copy in TCRdb shows in-frame clones only, minus some. Clone size and the V and J calls come from that table; the DNA yielded D and trimming. The repertoire holds approximately 220,000 clones, with approximately 84% as singletons. The chain carries TRBV7-2 and TRBJ2-7; 8 bases agree with TRBD2. The sequence came from a man aged 45-65 years who had recovered from COVID-19. The sample taken for sequencing was peripheral blood. The CDR3 spells CASSFGGGGYEQYF. In nucleotides, the CDR3 is TGTGCCAGCAGCTTCGGGGGGGGTGGCTACGAGCAGTACTTC.